The next 14 T cell receptor beta chains were all read from a single sample in a study of cytomegalovirus exposure and HLA in healthy donors. PCR involved 60 Vbeta and 13 Jbeta primers. Sequencing used immunoSEQ multiplex PCR; TCRdb keeps in-frame clones, though not all of them. This sample has tens of thousands of clones, with more than 90% found just once. The sequenced material came from PBMCs. All receptors come from a woman between 18 and 29 years old in good health and CMV-seronegative.

This sequence joins TRBV15 and TRBJ1-5, with D perhaps TRBD1 (6 bases). V was clipped by 4 bases and J by 0 bases, with 13 bases between them. Germline V gene sequence: CDR1 LNHNV, CDR2 YYDKDF (reference sequence). This CDR3 is 16 amino acids long. DNA for the CDR3: TGTGCCACCAGCACAAACAGGGCCTATAGCAATCAGCCCCAGCATTTT. The encoded protein is CATSTNRAYSNQPQHF.

In regard to this clone: The junction departs from germline at one end; a sequencing error may be responsible. The rearrangement uses TRBV6-5 and TRBJ2-1; 9 bases are shared with TRBD1. The germline V gene has CDR1 MNHEY and CDR2 SVGAGI. This CDR3 has 15 amino acids. This chain's CDR3 is CASNYRTGVYNEQFF. Written as DNA, the CDR3 is TGTGCCAGCAATTACCGGACAGGGGTATACAATGAGCAGTTCTTC.

J is TRBJ2-1 and V is TRBV30; TRBD1 matches 9 bases. The CDR3 runs 15 residues. CDR1 is GTSNPN, CDR2 SVGIG, per germline (reference sequence). V lost 4 bases, J lost 2 bases, and 6 bases stayed unmatched. CDR3 sequence: CAWIIGDRAYNEQFF. The CDR3 DNA reads TGTGCCTGGATCATAGGGGACAGGGCCTACAATGAGCAGTTCTTC.

V gene TRBV27 combines with J gene TRBJ2-4; possibly TRBD1 for D (5 bases). The V end lost 6 bases, the J end lost 0 bases, and 9 bases lay between the germline ends. Germline V gives CDR1 MNHEY, CDR2 SMNVEV (reference sequence). The CDR3 is 14 amino acids. CDR3 loop: CASSPGSAKNIQYF. CDR3 DNA sequence: TGTGCCAGCAGCCCAGGGTCAGCCAAAAACATTCAGTACTTC.

J is TRBJ2-3 and V is TRBV11-1; 8 positions match TRBD2. CDR3 length: 14 amino acids. Trimming at V came to 7 bases and at J to 5 bases, leaving 8 bases not matched to a gene. Germline CDR1 reads SGHAT; CDR2 reads FQDESV (reference sequence). The chain's CDR3 is CASNSGGVVDTQYF. The CDR3 bases are TGTGCCAGCAACTCCGGGGGGGTAGTAGATACGCAGTATTTT.

The chain is built from TRBV6-1 and TRBJ2-5; TRBD1 matches at 8 bases. CDR3 length: 14 residues. Trimming at V came to 4 bases and at J to 1 base, leaving 2 bases not matched to a gene. In germline, CDR1 is MNHNS, CDR2 SASEGT. This chain's CDR3 is CASSVTGGQETQYF. CDR3 in DNA: TGTGCCAGCAGTGTCACAGGGGGCCAAGAGACCCAGTACTTC.

This chain uses TRBV5-1 with TRBJ2-3; 9 bases are a match to TRBD1. With 4 bases clipped from V and 3 bases from J, the junction kept 9 bases outside the gene matches. The CDR3 is 16 amino acids. Germline V gene lookup returns CDR1 SGHRS and CDR2 YFSETQ. CDR3 coding DNA: TGCGCCAGCAGCGCCGGGACAGGGTTGGTGACAGATACGCAGTATTTT. Its protein is CASSAGTGLVTDTQYF.

The genes are TRBV2 and TRBJ2-1, with 11 bases aligning to TRBD2. Germline V gene sequence: CDR1 SNHLY, CDR2 FYNNEI. There are 16 residues in the CDR3. V was pared by 6 bases and J by 0 bases, with 4 bases of the junction left unmatched. In DNA form, the CDR3 reads TGTGCCAGCAGGATAGCGGGAGGGAACTCCTACAATGAGCAGTTCTTC. This translates into CASRIAGGNSYNEQFF. Together with reference TRBV2 and TRBJ2-1, the CDR3 gives the full variable domain: EPEVTQTPSHQVTQMGQEVILRCVPISNHLYFYWYRQILGQKVEFLVSFYNNEISEKSEIFDDQFSVERPDGSNFTLKIRSTKLEDSAMYFCASRIAGGNSYNEQFFGPGTRLTVL.

The gene calls are TRBV11-2 and TRBJ2-1; D is perhaps TRBD1 (6 bases). This CDR3 comprises 14 residues. V was pared by 0 bases and J by 7 bases, with 10 bases between. The germline gives CDR1 SGHAT, CDR2 FQNNGV. For the CDR3, the DNA is TGTGCCAGCAGCTTAGATGTGCAGGGGAATGAGCAGTTCTTC. Amino acids: CASSLDVQGNEQFF.

The chain combines TRBV5-4 with TRBJ2-5; a weak D match, TRBD1 (5 bases). V was shortened by 4 bases and J by 5 bases, with 12 bases between the two germline ends. The CDR3 has 13 residues. CDR1 is SGHNT and CDR2 is YYREEE in the germline V gene (reference sequence). CDR3 in amino acids: CASSVQAGETQYF. The CDR3 coding sequence is TGTGCCAGCAGCGTCCAGGCAGGGGAGACCCAGTACTTC.

This clone was counted a single time. The chain links TRBV7-9 to TRBJ1-1, with 8 bases lining up with TRBD1. The length of the CDR3 is 15 residues. CDR1 is SEHNR, CDR2 FQNEAQ, per germline (reference sequence). V dropped 6 bases and J dropped 9; count of bases not matched to a gene: 15. In DNA, the CDR3 is TGTGCCAGCAGTACCTTTTCGGTGCAGGGGGCAAAAGCTTTCTTT. It specifies CASSTFSVQGAKAFF.

The J gene is TRBJ2-5, the V gene TRBV28; 10 positions match TRBD2. The tail of the sequence fits TRBJ2-7 better, so the J call may be wrong. Germline CDR1 is MDHEN and CDR2 is SYDVKM. This CDR3 contains 15 residues. CDR3 protein: CASSPGLADSYEQYF. The CDR3 coding sequence is TGTGCCAGCAGTCCTGGACTAGCGGATTCCTACGAGCAGTACTTC.

V and J are TRBV7-9 and TRBJ1-2; maybe TRBD1 (6 bases). With 1 base removed from V and 4 bases from J, the gap between germline ends came to 10 bases. Germline lookup yields CDR1 SEHNR and CDR2 FQNEAQ (reference sequence). The CDR3 runs to 14 residues. Here the CDR3 DNA reads TGTGCCAGCAGCTTAGACCCAGGGGTCTATGGCTACACCTTC. Amino acids: CASSLDPGVYGYTF.

The genes are TRBV9 and TRBJ2-2, with 7 bases that match TRBD1. This CDR3 is 15 amino acids long. Per germline, CDR1 SGDLS and CDR2 YYNGEE. V trimming: 3 bases; J trimming: 7 bases; junction bases outside the gene matches: 9. CDR3 loop: CASSATGSMGGELFF. The CDR3 DNA follows: TGTGCCAGCAGCGCGACAGGGTCTATGGGCGGGGAGCTGTTTTTT.